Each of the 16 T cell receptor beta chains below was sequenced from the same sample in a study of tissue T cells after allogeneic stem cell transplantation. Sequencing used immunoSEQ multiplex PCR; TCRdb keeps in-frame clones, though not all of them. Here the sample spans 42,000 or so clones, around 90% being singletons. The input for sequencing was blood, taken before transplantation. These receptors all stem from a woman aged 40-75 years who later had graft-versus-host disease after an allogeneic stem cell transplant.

This chain's CDR3 is CASSLRKTGGLDEQYF. For the CDR3, the DNA is TGTGCCAGCAGTCTCCGAAAGACAGGGGGCTTAGACGAGCAGTACTTC. The chain recombines TRBV6-2 or TRBV6-3 with TRBJ2-7, with 10 bases that match TRBD1. CDR1 and CDR2 from the germline V gene are MNHEY and SVGEGT. After removal of 5 bases from V and 5 bases from J, the junction contained 12 bases not matched to a gene. The length of the CDR3 is 16 residues.

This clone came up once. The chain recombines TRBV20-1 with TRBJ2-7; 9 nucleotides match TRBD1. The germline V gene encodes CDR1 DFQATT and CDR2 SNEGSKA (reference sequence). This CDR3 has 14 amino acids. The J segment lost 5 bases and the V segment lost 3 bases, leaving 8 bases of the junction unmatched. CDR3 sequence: CSASPRDRAHEQYF. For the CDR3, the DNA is TGCAGTGCTAGTCCCCGGGACAGGGCCCACGAGCAGTACTTC.

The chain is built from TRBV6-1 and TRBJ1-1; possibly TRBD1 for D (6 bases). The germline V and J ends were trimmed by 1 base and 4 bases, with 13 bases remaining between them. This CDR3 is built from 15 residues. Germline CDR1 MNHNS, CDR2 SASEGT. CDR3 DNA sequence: TGTGCCAGCAGTGAAGAGACGGGGGGCAGCACTGAAGCTTTCTTT. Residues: CASSEETGGSTEAFF.

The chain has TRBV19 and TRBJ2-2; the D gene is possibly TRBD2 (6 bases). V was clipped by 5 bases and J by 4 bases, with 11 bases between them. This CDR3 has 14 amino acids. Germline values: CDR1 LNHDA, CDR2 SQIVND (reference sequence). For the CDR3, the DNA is TGTGCCAGTAGTCAAGAGGGAGGCACCGGGGAGCTGTTTTTT. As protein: CASSQEGGTGELFF.

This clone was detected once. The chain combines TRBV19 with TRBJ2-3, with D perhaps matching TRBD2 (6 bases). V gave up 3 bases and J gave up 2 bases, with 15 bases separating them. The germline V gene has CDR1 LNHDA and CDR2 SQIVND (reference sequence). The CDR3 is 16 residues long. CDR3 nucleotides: TGTGCCAGTAGTATGCCCTTGCTAGCGAACACAGATACGCAGTATTTT. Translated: CASSMPLLANTDTQYF.

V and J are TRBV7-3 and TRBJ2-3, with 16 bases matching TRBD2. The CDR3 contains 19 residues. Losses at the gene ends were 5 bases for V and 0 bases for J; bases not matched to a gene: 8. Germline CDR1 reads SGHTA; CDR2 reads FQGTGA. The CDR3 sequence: CASSLFGTSGRGSTDTQYF. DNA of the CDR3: TGTGCCAGCAGCCTTTTCGGGACTAGCGGGAGGGGTAGCACAGATACGCAGTATTTT.

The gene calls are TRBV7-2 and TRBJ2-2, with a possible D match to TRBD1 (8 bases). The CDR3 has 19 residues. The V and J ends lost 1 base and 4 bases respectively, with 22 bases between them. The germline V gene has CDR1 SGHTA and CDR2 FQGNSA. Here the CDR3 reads CASSLENRGGWPTTGELFF. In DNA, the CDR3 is TGTGCCAGCAGCTTAGAAAACAGGGGGGGATGGCCGACCACCGGGGAGCTGTTTTTT.

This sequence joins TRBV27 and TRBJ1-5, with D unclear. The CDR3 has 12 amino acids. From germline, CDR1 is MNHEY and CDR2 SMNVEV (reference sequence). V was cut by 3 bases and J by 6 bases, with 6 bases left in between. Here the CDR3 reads CASSFLGQPQHF. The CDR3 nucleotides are TGTGCCAGCAGTTTTCTAGGTCAGCCCCAGCATTTT.

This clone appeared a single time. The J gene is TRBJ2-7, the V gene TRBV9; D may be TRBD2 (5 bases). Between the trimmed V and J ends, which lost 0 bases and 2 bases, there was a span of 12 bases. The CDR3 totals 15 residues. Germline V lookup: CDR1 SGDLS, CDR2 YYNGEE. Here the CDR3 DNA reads TGTGCCAGCAGCGTAGGGTCAGGACTTCCCTACGAGCAGTACTTC. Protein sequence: CASSVGSGLPYEQYF.

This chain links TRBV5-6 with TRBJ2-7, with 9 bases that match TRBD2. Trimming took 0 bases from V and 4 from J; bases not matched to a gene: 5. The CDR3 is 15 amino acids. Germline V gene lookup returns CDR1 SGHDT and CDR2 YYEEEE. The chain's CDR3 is CASSLVAGAVYEQYF. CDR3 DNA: TGTGCCAGCAGCTTGGTAGCGGGAGCGGTGTACGAGCAGTACTTC.

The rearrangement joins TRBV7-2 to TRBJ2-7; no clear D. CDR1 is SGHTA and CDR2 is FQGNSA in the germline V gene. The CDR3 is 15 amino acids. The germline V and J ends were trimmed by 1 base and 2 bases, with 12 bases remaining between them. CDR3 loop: CASSLGFGLTYEQYF. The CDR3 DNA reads TGTGCCAGCAGCTTAGGTTTCGGCCTCACCTACGAGCAGTACTTC.

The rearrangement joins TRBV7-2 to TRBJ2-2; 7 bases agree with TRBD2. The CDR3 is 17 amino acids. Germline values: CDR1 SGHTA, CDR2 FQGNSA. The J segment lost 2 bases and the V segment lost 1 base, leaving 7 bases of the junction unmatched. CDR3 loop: CASSLEILAVNTGELFF. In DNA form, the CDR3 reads TGTGCCAGCAGCTTAGAGATCCTAGCGGTAAACACCGGGGAGCTGTTTTTT.

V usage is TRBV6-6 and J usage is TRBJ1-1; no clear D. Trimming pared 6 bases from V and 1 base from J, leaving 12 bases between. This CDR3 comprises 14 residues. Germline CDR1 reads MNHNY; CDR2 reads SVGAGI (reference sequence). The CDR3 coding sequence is TGTGCCAGCAGATCGTCAAGAAGGAACACTGAAGCTTTCTTT. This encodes CASRSSRRNTEAFF.

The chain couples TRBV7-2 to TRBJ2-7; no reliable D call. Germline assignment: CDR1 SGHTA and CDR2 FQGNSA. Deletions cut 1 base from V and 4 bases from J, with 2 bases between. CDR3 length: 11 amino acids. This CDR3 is CASSLVYEQYF. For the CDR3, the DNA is TGTGCCAGCAGCTTAGTATACGAGCAGTACTTC.

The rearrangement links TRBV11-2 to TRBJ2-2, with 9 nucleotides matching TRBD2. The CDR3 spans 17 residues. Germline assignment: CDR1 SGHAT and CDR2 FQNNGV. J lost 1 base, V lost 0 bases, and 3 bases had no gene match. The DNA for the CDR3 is TGTGCCAGCAGCTTAGATGCACTAGCGGGGAACACCGGGGAGCTGTTTTTT. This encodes CASSLDALAGNTGELFF.

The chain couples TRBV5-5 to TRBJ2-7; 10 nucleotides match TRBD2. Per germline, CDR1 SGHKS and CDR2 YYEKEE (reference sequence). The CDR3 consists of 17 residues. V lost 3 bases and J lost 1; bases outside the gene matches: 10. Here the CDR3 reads CASSSSPTSGTSYEQYF. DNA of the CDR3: TGTGCCAGCAGCTCGAGCCCTACTAGCGGGACGTCCTACGAGCAGTACTTC.